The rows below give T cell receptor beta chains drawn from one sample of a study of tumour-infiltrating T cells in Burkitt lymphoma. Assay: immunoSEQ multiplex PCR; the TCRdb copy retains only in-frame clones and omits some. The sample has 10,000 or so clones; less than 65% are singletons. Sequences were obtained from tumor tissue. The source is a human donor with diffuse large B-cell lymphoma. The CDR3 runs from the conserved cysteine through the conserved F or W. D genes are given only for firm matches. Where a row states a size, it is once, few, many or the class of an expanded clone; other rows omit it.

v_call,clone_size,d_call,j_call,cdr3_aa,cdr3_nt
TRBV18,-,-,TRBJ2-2,CASSQTANTGELFF,TGTGCCAGCTCACAGACAGCCAACACCGGGGAGCTGTTTTTT
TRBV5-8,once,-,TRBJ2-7,CASRPYEQYF,TGTGCCAGCAGACCATACGAGCAGTACTTC
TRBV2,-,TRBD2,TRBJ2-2,CAKRTSGGTTTGELFF,TGTGCCAAAAGGACTAGCGGGGGGACGACCACCGGGGAGCTGTTTTTT
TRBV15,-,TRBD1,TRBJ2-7,CATSRGGTGVYEQYF,TGTGCCACCAGCAGAGGGGGGACAGGGGTTTACGAGCAGTACTTC
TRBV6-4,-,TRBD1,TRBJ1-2,CASSDDAGTGIYGYTF,TGTGCCAGCAGTGACGACGCCGGGACAGGGATCTATGGCTACACCTTC
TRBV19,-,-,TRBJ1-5,CASSIGTNQPQHF,TGTGCCAGTAGTATCGGGACAAATCAGCCCCAGCATTTT
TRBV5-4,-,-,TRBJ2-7,CASSARGQASSYEQYF,TGTGCCAGCAGCGCCCGAGGGCAGGCAAGCTCCTACGAGCAGTACTTC
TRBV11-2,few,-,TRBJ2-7,CASSLGTETYEQYF,TGTGCCAGCAGCTTAGGGACAGAAACCTACGAGCAGTACTTC
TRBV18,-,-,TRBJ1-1,CASSWTVMNTEAFF,TGTGCCAGCTCGTGGACAGTCATGAACACTGAAGCTTTCTTT
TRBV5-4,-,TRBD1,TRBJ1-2,CASSRRDSGYGYTF,TGTGCCAGCAGCCGCCGGGACAGTGGGTATGGCTACACCTTC
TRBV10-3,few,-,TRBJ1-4,CAISEEAWENEKLFF,TGTGCCATCAGTGAGGAAGCGTGGGAAAATGAAAAACTGTTTTTT
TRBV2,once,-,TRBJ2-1,CASNEGPDRQQFF,TGTGCCAGCAACGAGGGGCCGGACCGGCAACAGTTCTTC
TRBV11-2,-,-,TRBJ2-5,CASSLGNREVETQYF,TGTGCCAGCAGCTTAGGAAACAGGGAAGTAGAGACCCAGTACTTC
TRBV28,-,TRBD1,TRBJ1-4,CASASGGPREKLFF,TGTGCCAGCGCTTCAGGGGGCCCGCGGGAAAAACTGTTTTTT
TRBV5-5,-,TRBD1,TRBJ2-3,CASSVGQTSTDTQYF,TGTGCCAGCAGCGTGGGACAGACTAGCACAGATACGCAGTATTTT
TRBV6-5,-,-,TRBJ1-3,CASSYALTGNTIYF,TGTGCCAGCAGTTACGCCCTGACTGGAAACACCATATATTTT
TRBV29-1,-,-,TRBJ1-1,CSVENSVNTEAFF,TGCAGCGTTGAAAACTCTGTGAACACTGAAGCTTTCTTT
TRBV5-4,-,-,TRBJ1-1,CASRSDFMNTEAFF,TGTGCCAGCAGGTCGGACTTTATGAACACTGAAGCTTTCTTT
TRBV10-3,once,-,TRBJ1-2,CAIRGEGHNYGYTF,TGTGCCATCAGGGGGGAGGGTCATAACTATGGCTACACCTTC
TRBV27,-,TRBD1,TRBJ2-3,CASSLGQGPDTQYF,TGTGCCAGCAGCCTAGGACAGGGACCAGATACGCAGTATTTT
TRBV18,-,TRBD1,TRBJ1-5,CASSQGQGENQPQHF,TGTGCCAGCTCACAGGGACAGGGGGAAAATCAGCCCCAGCATTTT
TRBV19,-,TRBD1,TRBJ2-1,CASGEGTGGWDEQFF,TGTGCCAGTGGAGAAGGGACAGGGGGTTGGGATGAGCAGTTCTTC
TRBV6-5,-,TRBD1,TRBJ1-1,CASSEGNRGAEAFF,TGTGCCAGCAGTGAAGGGAACAGGGGCGCTGAAGCTTTCTTT
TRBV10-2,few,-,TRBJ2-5,CASSEDTGPKETQYF,TGCGCCAGCAGTGAGGATACGGGACCCAAAGAGACCCAGTACTTC
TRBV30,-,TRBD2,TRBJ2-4,CAFRGRVGLAKNIQYF,TGTGCCTTCCGTGGGAGGGTTGGTCTAGCCAAAAACATTCAGTACTTC
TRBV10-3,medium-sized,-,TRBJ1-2,CAISGDRSANYGYTF,TGTGCCATCAGTGGAGACAGGTCGGCTAACTATGGCTACACCTTC
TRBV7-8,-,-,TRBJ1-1,CASSPIRDTEAFF,TGTGCCAGCAGCCCTATTAGGGACACTGAAGCTTTCTTT
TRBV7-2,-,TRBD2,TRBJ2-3,CASSWASGETDTQYF,TGTGCCAGCAGCTGGGCTAGCGGGGAGACAGATACGCAGTATTTT
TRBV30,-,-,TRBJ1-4,CAWSRQVFEKLFF,TGTGCCTGGAGTAGGCAGGTTTTCGAAAAACTGTTTTTT